The clone carrying this T cell receptor beta chain was counted once. This may be a read error: a much more frequent sequence differs by one nucleotide. This sample was taken from a study of blood T cells in healthy people across ages. Study-wide background: About one barcoded beta molecule per two T cells was the capture yield of template switching.

Germline loops: CDR1 SGHRS, CDR2 YFSETQ. Losses at the gene ends were 4 bases for V and 3 bases for J; bases not matched to a gene: 5. There are 15 residues in the CDR3. For the second PCR, which ran for 7 to 11 cycles, a sample-barcoded 5' primer and a J-beta primer mix were used. MiXCR, run by TCRdb on the 5' RACE reads, gives a single entry per CDR3 protein. The sample lists around 710,000 distinct CDR3 sequences, roughly two fifths occurring once. The chain employs TRBV5-1 and TRBJ2-7; the match to TRBD1 covers 12 bases. Sequencing was performed on blood. The origin of this receptor is a woman aged 60-75 years in good health. Here the CDR3 DNA reads TGCGCCAGCAGCGGGGGACAGGGGGCGGACTACGAGCAGTACTTC. Protein product: CASSGGQGADYEQYF.